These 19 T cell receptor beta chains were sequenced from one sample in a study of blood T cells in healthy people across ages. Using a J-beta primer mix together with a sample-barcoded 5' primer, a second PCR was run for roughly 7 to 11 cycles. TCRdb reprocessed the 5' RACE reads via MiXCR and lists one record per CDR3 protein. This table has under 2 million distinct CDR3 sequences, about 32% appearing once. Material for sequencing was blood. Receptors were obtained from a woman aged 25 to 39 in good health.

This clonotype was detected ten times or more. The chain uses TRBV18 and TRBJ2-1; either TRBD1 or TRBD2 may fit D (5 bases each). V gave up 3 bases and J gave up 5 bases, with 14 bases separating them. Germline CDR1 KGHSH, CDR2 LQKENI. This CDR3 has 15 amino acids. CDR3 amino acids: CASSPGASRDNEQFF. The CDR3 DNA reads TGTGCCAGCTCACCTGGGGCTAGCCGAGACAATGAGCAGTTCTTC.

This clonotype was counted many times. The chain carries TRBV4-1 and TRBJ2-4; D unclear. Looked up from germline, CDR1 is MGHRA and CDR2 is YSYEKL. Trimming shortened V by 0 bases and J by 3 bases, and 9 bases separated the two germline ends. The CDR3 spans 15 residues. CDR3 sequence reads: CASSQEPADKNIQYF. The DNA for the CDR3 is TGCGCCAGCAGCCAAGAGCCGGCAGACAAAAACATTCAGTACTTC.

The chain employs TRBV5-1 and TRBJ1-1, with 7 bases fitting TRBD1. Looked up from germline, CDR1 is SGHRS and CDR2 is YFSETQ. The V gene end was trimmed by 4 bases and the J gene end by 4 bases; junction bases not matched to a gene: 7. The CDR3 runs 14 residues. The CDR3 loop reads CASSQTGESTEAFF. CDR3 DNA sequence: TGCGCCAGCAGCCAAACAGGGGAAAGCACTGAAGCTTTCTTT. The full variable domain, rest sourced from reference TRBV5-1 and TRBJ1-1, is KAGVTQTPRYLIKTRGQQVTLSCSPISGHRSVSWYQQTPGQGLQFLFEYFSETQRNKGNFPGRFSGRQFSNSRSEMNVSTLELGDSALYLCASSQTGESTEAFFGQGTRLTVV.

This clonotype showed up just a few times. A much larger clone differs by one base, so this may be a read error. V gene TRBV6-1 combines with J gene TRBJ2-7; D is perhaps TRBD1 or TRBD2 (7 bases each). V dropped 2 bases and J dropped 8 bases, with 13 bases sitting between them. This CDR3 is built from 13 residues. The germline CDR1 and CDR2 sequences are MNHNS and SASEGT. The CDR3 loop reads CASSEYRGGKQYF. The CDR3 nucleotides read TGTGCCAGCAGTGAATACAGGGGAGGGAAGCAGTACTTC.

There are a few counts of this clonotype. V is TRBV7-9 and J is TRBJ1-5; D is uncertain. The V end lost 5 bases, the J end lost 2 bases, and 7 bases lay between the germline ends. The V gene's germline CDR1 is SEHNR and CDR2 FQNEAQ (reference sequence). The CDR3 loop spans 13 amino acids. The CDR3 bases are TGTGCCAGCAGCGGGGTGGGCAATCAGCCCCAGCATTTT. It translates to CASSGVGNQPQHF.

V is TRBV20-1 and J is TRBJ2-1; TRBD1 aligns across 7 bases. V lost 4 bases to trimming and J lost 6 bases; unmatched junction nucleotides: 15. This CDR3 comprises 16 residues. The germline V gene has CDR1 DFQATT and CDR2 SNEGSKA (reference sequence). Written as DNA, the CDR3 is TGCAGTGCTATGGAGACCCTGACAGGGTGGCGCAATGAGCAGTTCTTC. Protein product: CSAMETLTGWRNEQFF.

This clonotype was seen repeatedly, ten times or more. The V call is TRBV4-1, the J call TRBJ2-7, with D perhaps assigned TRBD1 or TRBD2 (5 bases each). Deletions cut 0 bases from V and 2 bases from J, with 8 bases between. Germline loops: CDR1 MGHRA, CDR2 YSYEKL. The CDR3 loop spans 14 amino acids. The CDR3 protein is CASSQEVGAYEQYF. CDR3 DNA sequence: TGCGCCAGCAGCCAAGAGGTGGGGGCCTACGAGCAGTACTTC.

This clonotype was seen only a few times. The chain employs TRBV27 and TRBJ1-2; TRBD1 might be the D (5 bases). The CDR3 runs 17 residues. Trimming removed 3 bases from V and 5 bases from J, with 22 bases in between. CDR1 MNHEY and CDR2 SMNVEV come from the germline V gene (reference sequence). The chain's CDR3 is CASSLGEEPPLWYGYTF. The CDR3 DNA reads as TGTGCCAGCAGTTTGGGGGAAGAACCCCCCCTTTGGTATGGCTACACCTTC.

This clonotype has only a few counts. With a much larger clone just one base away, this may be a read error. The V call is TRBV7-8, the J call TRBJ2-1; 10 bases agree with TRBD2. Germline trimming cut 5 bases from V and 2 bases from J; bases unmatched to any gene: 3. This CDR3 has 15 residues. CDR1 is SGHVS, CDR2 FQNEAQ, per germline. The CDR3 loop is CASSRSGGTYNEQFF. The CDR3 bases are TGTGCCAGCAGCCGTAGCGGGGGGACCTACAATGAGCAGTTCTTC.

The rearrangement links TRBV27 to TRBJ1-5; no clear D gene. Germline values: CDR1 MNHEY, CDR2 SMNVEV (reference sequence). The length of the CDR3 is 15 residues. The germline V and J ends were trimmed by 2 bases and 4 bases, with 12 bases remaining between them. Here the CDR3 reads CASSLIGYRNQPQHF. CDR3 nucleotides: TGTGCCAGCAGTTTAATCGGTTACCGTAATCAGCCCCAGCATTTT.

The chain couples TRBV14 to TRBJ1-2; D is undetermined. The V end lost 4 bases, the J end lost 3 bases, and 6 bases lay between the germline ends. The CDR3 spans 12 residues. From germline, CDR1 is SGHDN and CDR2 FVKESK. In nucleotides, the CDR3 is TGTGCCAGCAGCCCACTCCACTATGGCTACACCTTC. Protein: CASSPLHYGYTF.

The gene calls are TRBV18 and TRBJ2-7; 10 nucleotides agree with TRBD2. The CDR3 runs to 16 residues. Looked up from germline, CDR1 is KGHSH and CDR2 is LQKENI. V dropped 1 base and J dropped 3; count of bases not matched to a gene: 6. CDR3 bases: TGTGCCAGCTCACCACGTTCTAGCGGGAGTTTCTACGAGCAGTACTTC. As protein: CASSPRSSGSFYEQYF.

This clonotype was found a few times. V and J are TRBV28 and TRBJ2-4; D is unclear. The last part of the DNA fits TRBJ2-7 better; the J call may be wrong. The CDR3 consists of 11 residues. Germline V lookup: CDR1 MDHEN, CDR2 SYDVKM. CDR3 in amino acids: CASSIQREQYF. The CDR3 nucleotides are TGTGCCAGCAGCATCCAACGCGAGCAGTACTTC.

The CDR3 spells CSARWGTSGGRKTQYF. CDR3 bases: TGCAGTGCTAGATGGGGGACTAGCGGGGGAAGGAAGACCCAGTACTTC. V and J are TRBV20-1 and TRBJ2-5; TRBD2 matches 14 bases. Losses at the gene ends were 2 bases for V and 6 bases for J; bases not matched to a gene: 8. The CDR3 has 16 residues. Germline lookup yields CDR1 DFQATT and CDR2 SNEGSKA (reference sequence).

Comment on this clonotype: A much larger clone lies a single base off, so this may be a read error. CDR3 DNA: TGTGCCAGCAGCTTGGCCCCCCCGGGACAGGCGAACTATGACTACACCTTC. Its protein product is CASSLAPPGQANYDYTF. The genes are TRBV5-5 and TRBJ1-2; 8 nucleotides agree with TRBD1. The length of the CDR3 is 17 residues. CDR1 SGHKS and CDR2 YYEKEE come from the germline V gene (reference sequence). Full variable domain (rest looked up from reference TRBV5-5 and TRBJ1-2): DAGVTQSPTHLIKTRGQQVTLRCSPISGHKSVSWYQQVLGQGPQFIFQYYEKEERGRGNFPDRFSARQFPNYSSELNVNALLLGDSALYLCASSLAPPGQANYDYTFGSGTRLTVV.

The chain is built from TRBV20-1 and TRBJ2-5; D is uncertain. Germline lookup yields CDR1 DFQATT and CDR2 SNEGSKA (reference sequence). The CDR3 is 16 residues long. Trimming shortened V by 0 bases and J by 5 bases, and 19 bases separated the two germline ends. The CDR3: CSARDPQHPVSETQYF. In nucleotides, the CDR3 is TGCAGTGCTAGAGATCCCCAGCATCCCGTCTCGGAGACCCAGTACTTC.

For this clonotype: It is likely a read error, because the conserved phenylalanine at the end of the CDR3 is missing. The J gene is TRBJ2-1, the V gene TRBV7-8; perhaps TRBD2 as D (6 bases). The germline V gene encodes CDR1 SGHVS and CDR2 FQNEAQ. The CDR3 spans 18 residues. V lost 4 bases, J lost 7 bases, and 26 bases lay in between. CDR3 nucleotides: TGTGCCAGCAGCTCCCGTTGGGACGGGACTGAACGCTCGAATGAGCAGTTCGTC. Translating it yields CASSSRWDGTERSNEQFV.

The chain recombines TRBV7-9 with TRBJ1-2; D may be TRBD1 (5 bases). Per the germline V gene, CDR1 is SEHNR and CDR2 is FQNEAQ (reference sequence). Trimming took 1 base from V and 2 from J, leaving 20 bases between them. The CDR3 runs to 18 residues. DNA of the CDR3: TGTGCCAGCAGCTTAGAGGGACGGGAGCTATATTTCAACTATGGCTACACCTTC. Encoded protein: CASSLEGRELYFNYGYTF.

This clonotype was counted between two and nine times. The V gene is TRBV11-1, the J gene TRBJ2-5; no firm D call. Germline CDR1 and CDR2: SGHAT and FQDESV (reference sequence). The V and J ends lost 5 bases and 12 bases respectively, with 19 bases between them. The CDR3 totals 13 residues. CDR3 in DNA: TGTGCCAGCAGCCCTAGTGAATCCTCCTGGGAGTACTTC. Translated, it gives CASSPSESSWEYF.